Presented here are 2 T cell receptor beta chains from one specimen sequenced in a study of blood T cell repertoires in COVID-19 (dated by TCRdb to 2018 to 2021). Library preparation was by the immunoSEQ multiplex PCR assay. TCRdb limited this immuneACCESS table to in-frame rearrangements with V and J called. A share of clones is missing; checked studies link under half to unresolved V genes, and the rest is unexplained. The sample data list roughly 200,000 clones, and 65% to 85% of these were observed just once. The biggest ten clones account for 3% to 3.5% of the sample. The sequenced material came from PBMCs or T cells enriched from blood (not recorded which). The receptors shown here come from a woman aged 25 to 39 who had been exposed to COVID-19.

The V call is TRBV3-1 (or the pseudogene TRBV3-2), the J call TRBJ1-1; D perhaps matches TRBD1 (6 bases). The CDR3 has 12 amino acids. V was clipped by 1 base and J by 7 bases, with 7 bases between them. The germline V gene has CDR1 LGHDT and CDR2 YNNKEL (reference sequence). CDR3 region: CASSQAGVEAFF. CDR3 sequence (DNA): TGTGCCAGCAGCCAAGCAGGGGTTGAAGCTTTCTTT.

This clone turned up a few times. This sequence joins TRBV10-3 and TRBJ2-1, with 9 bases matching TRBD1. The junction had 12 bases not matched to a gene; V was cut back by 3 bases and J by 3 bases. The CDR3 is 18 amino acids. Germline lookup yields CDR1 ENHRY and CDR2 SYGVKD. The CDR3 region is CAISDPWTGAKRYNEQFF. The CDR3 bases are TGTGCCATCAGTGACCCCTGGACAGGGGCTAAGCGCTACAATGAGCAGTTCTTC.